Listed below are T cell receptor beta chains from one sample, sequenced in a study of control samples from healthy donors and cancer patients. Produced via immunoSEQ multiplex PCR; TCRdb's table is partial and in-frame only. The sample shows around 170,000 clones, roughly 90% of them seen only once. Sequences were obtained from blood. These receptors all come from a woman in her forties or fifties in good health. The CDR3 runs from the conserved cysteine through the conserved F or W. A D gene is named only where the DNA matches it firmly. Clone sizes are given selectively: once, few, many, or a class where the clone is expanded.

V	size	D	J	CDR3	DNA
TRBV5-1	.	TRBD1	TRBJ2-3	CASSPGQDTDTQYF	TGCGCCAGCAGCCCGGGACAGGACACAGATACGCAGTATTTT
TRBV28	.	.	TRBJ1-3	CASSRTPFSGNTIYF	TGTGCCAGCTCCCGAACGCCGTTCTCTGGAAACACCATATATTTT
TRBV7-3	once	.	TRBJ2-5	CASSRSMEETQYF	TGTGCCAGCAGCAGATCGATGGAAGAGACCCAGTACTTC
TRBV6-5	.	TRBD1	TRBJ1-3	CASSLNRGYGNTIYF	TGTGCCAGCAGTCTTAACAGGGGGTATGGAAACACCATATATTTT
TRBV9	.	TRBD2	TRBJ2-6	CASSPGGGRDGANVLTF	TGTGCCAGCAGCCCAGGCGGGGGGCGGGATGGGGCCAACGTCCTGACTTTC
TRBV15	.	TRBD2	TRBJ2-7	CATSRDLAGVSSEQYF	TGTGCCACCAGCAGAGATCTGGCGGGAGTATCGAGCGAGCAGTACTTC
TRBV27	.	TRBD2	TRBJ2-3	CASSFWGGADTQYF	TGTGCCAGCAGTTTTTGGGGGGGGGCAGATACGCAGTATTTT
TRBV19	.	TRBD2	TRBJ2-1	CASSMISGGLNEQFF	TGTGCCAGTAGTATGATAAGCGGGGGACTAAATGAGCAGTTCTTC
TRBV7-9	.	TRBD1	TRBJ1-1	CASSSRQGKDTEAFF	TGTGCCAGCAGTTCCAGACAGGGGAAAGACACTGAAGCTTTCTTT
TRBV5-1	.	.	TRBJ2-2	CASSLENGNTGELFF	TGCGCCAGCAGCTTGGAGAATGGGAACACCGGGGAGCTGTTTTTT
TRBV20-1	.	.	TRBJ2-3	CSASWVVITDTQYF	TGCAGTGCTAGTTGGGTAGTCATCACAGATACGCAGTATTTT
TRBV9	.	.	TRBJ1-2	CASSVAGKGYGYTF	TGTGCCAGCAGCGTCGCCGGAAAGGGCTATGGCTACACCTTC
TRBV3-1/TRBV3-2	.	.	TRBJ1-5	CASSPVASNQPQHF	TGTGCCAGCAGCCCGGTGGCAAGCAATCAGCCCCAGCATTTT
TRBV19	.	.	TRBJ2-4	CASSTTSVGIQYF	TGTGCCAGTAGTACCACATCAGTGGGCATTCAGTACTTC
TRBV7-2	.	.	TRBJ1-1	CASSLRNTVAFF	TGTGCCAGCAGCCTCCGGAACACCGTTGCTTTCTTT
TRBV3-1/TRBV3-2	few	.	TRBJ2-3	CASSPSQHTQYF	TGTGCCAGCAGCCCATCCCAGCATACGCAGTATTTT
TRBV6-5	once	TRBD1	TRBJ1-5	CASSAGGSNQPQHF	TGTGCCAGCAGCGCAGGGGGTAGCAATCAGCCCCAGCATTTT
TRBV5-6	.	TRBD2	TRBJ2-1	CASSLISGGARNEQFF	TGTGCCAGCAGCTTGATTAGCGGGGGGGCCAGGAATGAGCAGTTCTTC
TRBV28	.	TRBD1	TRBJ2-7	CASRLGTGSSYEQYF	TGTGCCAGCAGACTCGGGACAGGGAGCTCCTACGAGCAGTACTTC
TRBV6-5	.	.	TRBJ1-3	CASSYSRAYSGNTIYF	TGTGCCAGCAGTTACTCGAGGGCCTACTCTGGAAACACCATATATTTT
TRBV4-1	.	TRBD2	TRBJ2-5	CASSPRGGTSGGAETQYF	TGCGCCAGCAGCCCTAGGGGCGGGACTAGCGGCGGCGCGGAGACCCAGTACTTC
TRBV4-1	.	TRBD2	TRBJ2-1	CASSQGRVAGQSNEQFF	TGCGCCAGCAGCCAAGGCCGGGTAGCGGGTCAGAGTAATGAGCAGTTCTTC
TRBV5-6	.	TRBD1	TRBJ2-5	CASSPGQTMYQETQYF	TGTGCCAGCAGCCCGGGACAGACGATGTACCAAGAGACCCAGTACTTC
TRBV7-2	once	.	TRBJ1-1	CASSRTGSQSNTEAFF	TGTGCCAGCAGCCGCACAGGGTCCCAAAGCAACACTGAAGCTTTCTTT
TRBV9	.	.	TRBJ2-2	CASPTGQSNTGELFF	TGTGCCAGCCCTACCGGACAGTCGAACACCGGGGAGCTGTTTTTT
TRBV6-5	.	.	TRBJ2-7	CASTRGAAVYEQYF	TGTGCCAGCACCAGAGGGGCCGCCGTTTACGAGCAGTACTTC
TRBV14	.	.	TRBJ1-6	CASSQESKDSPLHF	TGTGCCAGCAGCCAAGAAAGTAAGGATTCACCCCTCCACTTT
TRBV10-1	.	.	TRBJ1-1	CASTGKGNTEAFF	TGCGCCAGTACAGGGAAGGGGAACACTGAAGCTTTCTTT
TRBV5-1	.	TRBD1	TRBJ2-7	CASSLGQGALGEQYF	TGCGCCAGCAGCTTAGGACAGGGGGCCTTGGGGGAGCAGTACTTC
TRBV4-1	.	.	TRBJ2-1	CASWEGARNEQFF	TGCGCCTCCTGGGAGGGGGCGCGGAATGAGCAGTTCTTC
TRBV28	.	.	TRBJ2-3	CASSLETDTQYF	TGTGCCAGCAGCCTTGAGACAGATACGCAGTATTTT
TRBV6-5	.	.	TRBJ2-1	CASIRAAGSDEQFF	TGTGCCAGCATACGGGCGGCGGGAAGCGATGAGCAGTTCTTC
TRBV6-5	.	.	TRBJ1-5	CASSRQGSNQPQHF	TGTGCCAGCAGTCGCCAGGGGAGCAATCAGCCCCAGCATTTT
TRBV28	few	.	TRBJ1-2	CASSLSNVGNYGYTF	TGTGCCAGCAGTTTATCTAACGTGGGGAACTATGGCTACACCTTC
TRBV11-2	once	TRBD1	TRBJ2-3	CASSLGQGWGDTQYF	TGTGCCAGCAGCTTAGGACAGGGGTGGGGAGATACGCAGTATTTT
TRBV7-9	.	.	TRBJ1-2	CASSLGQSNYGYTF	TGTGCCAGCAGCTTAGGACAGTCTAACTATGGCTACACCTTC
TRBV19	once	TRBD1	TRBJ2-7	CASSPGRGGLISGSYEQYF	TGTGCCAGTAGTCCAGGACGAGGGGGCCTCATTTCGGGGTCCTACGAGCAGTACTTC
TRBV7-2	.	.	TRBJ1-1	CASSLEWAIGSAEAFF	TGTGCCAGCAGCTTAGAGTGGGCGATCGGGTCCGCTGAAGCTTTCTTT
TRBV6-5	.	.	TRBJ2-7	CATAPQGYGPYEQYF	TGTGCCACCGCGCCACAGGGATATGGGCCTTACGAGCAGTACTTC
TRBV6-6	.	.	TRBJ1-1	CASRVRHLTNTEAFF	TGTGCCAGCAGGGTCCGACACCTAACGAACACTGAAGCTTTCTTT
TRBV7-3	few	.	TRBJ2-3	CASSLSSQPSDTQYF	TGTGCCAGCAGCTTAAGTTCCCAGCCTTCAGATACGCAGTATTTT